This paragraph covers one TCR beta chain sequence. CDR1 LNHNV and CDR2 YYDKDF come from the germline V gene (reference sequence). J lost 7 bases, V lost 1 base, and 6 bases had no gene match. This CDR3 comprises 14 residues. TCRdb analysed the 5' RACE reads with MiXCR anew, one entry per CDR3 protein. The sample contains 300,000 to 400,000 distinct CDR3 sequences, about a sixth of which appear only once. The data were taken from a study of T-cell memory formation after mild COVID-19. The chain carries TRBV15 and TRBJ1-2; 7 positions match TRBD1. The sequence was collected from a man younger than 30 who had mild COVID-19 (a few samples of this study predate the infection). Cell type and time point are not known. Sequencing used PBMCs or a T cell subset sorted from them (not recorded which). CDR3 residues: CATSRVSSGGGYTF. CDR3 nucleotides: TGTGCCACCAGCAGAGTTTCGTCAGGGGGTGGCTACACCTTC. Filled out from reference TRBV15 and TRBJ1-2, the complete variable domain reads DAMVIQNPRYQVTQFGKPVTLSCSQTLNHNVMYWYQQKSSQAPKLLFHYYDKDFNNEADTPDNFQSRRPNTSFCFLDIRSPGLGDTAMYLCATSRVSSGGGYTFGSGTRLTVV.